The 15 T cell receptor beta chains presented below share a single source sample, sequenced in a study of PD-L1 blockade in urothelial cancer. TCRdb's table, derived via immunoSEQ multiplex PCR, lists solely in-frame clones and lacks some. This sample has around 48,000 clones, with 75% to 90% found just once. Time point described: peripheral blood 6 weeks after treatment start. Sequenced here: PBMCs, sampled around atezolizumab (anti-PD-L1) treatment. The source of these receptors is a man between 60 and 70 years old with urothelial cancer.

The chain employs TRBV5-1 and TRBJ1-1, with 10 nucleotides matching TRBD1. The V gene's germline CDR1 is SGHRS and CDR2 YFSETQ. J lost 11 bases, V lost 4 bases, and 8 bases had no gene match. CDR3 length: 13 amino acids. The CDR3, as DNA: TGCGCCAGCAGCCTAGACAGGGGGCAGGGGGCTTTCTTT. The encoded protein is CASSLDRGQGAFF.

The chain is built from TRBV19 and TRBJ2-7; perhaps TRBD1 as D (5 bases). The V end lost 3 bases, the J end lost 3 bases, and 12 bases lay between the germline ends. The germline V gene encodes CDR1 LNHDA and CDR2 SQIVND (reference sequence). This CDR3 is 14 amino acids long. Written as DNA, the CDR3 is TGTGCCAGTAGTATGGGCAGGGAAGGCTACGAGCAGTACTTC. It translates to CASSMGREGYEQYF. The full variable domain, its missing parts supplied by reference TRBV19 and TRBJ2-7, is DGGITQSPKYLFRKEGQNVTLSCEQNLNHDAMYWYRQDPGQGLRLIYYSQIVNDFQKGDIAEGYSVSREKKESFPLTVTSAQKNPTAFYLCASSMGREGYEQYFGPGTRLTVT.

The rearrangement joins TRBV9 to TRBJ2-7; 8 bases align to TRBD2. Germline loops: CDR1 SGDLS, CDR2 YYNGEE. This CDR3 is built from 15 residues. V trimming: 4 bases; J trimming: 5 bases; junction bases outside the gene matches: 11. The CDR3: CASSTRGGPFDEQYF. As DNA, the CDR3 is TGTGCCAGCAGCACCCGGGGGGGTCCCTTTGACGAGCAGTACTTC.

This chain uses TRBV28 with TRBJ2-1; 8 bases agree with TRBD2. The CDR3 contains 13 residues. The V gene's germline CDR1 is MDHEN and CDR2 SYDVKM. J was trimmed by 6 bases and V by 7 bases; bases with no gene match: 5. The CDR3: CASIKRGSNEQFF. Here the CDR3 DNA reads TGTGCCAGCATAAAGCGGGGGAGCAATGAGCAGTTCTTC.

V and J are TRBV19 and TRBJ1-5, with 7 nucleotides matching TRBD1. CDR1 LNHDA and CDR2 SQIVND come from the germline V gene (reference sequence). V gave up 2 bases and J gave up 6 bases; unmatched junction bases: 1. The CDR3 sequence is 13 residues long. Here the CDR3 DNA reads TGTGCCAGTAGTATAAGGGGGCCTCAGCCCCAGCATTTT. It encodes CASSIRGPQPQHF.

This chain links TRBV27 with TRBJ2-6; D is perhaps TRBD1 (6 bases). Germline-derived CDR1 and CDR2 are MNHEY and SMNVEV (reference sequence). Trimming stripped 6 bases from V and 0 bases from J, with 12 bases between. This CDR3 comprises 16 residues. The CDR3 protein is CASRPRTDSGANVLTF. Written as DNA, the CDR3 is TGTGCCAGCAGACCGAGGACAGACTCTGGGGCCAACGTCCTGACTTTC.

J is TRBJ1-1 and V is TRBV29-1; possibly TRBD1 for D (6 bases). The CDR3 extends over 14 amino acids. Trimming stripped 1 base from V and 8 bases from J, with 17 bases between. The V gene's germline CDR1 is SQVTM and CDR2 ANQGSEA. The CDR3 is CSVEALATTGEAFF. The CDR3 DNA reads TGCAGCGTTGAAGCCCTCGCGACCACAGGGGAAGCTTTCTTT.

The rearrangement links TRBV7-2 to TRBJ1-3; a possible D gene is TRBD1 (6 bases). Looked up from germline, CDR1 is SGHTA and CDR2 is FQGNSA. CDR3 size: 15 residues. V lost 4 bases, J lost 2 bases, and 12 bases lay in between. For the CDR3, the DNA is TGTGCCAGCAGCTACACCCCAGGGGCTGGAAACACCATATATTTT. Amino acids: CASSYTPGAGNTIYF.

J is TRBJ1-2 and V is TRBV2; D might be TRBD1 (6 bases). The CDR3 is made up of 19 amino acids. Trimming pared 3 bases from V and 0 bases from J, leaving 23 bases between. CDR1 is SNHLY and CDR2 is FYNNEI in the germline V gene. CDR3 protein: CASSESKFRGRGTNYGYTF. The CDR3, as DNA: TGTGCCAGCAGTGAGTCAAAGTTCAGGGGAAGGGGCACTAACTATGGCTACACCTTC.

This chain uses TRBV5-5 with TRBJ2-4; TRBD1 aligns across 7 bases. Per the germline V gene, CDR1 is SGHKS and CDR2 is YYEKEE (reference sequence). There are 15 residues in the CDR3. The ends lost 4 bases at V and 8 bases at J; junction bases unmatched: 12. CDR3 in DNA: TGTGCCAGCAGCGAGGGGACCGGGACAGTGGACATTCAGTACTTC. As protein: CASSEGTGTVDIQYF.

CDR3 coding DNA: TGTGCCAGCAGCGCGGGGAGACTAGCGGGGGGACAAGAGACCCAGTACTTC. Translating gives CASSAGRLAGGQETQYF. This sequence joins TRBV9 and TRBJ2-5; 13 bases line up with TRBD2. J was trimmed by 2 bases and V by 3 bases; bases with no gene match: 7. Germline-derived CDR1 and CDR2 are SGDLS and YYNGEE. CDR3 length equals 17 residues.

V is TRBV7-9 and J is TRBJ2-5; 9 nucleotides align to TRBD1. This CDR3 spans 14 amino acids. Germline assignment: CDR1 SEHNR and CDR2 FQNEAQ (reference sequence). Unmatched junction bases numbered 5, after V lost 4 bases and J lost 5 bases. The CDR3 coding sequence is TGTGCCAGCAGCTCTGGACAGGGGACGGAGACCCAGTACTTC. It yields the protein CASSSGQGTETQYF.

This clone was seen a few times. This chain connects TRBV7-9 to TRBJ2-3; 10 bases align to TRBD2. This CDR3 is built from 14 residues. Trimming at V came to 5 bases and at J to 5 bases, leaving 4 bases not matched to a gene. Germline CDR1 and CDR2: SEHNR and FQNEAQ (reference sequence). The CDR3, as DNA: TGTGCCAGCAGCGCTAGCGGGGGAATAGATACGCAGTATTTT. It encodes CASSASGGIDTQYF.

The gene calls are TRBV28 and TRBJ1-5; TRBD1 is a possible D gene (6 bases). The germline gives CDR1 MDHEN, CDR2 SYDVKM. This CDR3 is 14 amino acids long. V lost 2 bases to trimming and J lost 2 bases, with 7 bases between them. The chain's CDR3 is CASSLRQGNQPQHF. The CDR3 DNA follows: TGTGCCAGCAGTTTAAGACAGGGCAATCAGCCCCAGCATTTT. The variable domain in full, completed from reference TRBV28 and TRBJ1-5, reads DVKVTQSSRYLVKRTGEKVFLECVQDMDHENMFWYRQDPGLGLRLIYFSYDVKMKEKGDIPEGYSVSREKKERFSLILESASTNQTSMYLCASSLRQGNQPQHFGDGTRLSIL.

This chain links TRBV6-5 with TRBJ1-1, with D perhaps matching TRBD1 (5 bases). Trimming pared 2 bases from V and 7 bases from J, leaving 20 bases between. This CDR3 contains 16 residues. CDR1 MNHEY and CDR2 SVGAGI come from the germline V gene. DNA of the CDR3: TGTGCCAGCAGTTACAAGGCAGGGTGGGGGGAAGGTGAAGCTTTCTTT. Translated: CASSYKAGWGEGEAFF.